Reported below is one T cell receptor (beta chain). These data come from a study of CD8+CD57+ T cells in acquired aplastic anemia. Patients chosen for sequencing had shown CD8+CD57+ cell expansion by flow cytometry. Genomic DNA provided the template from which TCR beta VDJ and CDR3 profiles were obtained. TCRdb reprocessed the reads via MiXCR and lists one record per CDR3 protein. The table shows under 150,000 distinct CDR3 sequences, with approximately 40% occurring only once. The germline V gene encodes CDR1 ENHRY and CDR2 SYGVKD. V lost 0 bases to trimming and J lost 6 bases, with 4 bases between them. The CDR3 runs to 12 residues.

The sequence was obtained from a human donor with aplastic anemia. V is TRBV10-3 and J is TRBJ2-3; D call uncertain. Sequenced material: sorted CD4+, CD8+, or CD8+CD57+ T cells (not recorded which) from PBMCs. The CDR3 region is CAISESRDTQYF. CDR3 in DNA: TGTGCCATCAGTGAGTCGAGGGATACGCAGTATTTT.